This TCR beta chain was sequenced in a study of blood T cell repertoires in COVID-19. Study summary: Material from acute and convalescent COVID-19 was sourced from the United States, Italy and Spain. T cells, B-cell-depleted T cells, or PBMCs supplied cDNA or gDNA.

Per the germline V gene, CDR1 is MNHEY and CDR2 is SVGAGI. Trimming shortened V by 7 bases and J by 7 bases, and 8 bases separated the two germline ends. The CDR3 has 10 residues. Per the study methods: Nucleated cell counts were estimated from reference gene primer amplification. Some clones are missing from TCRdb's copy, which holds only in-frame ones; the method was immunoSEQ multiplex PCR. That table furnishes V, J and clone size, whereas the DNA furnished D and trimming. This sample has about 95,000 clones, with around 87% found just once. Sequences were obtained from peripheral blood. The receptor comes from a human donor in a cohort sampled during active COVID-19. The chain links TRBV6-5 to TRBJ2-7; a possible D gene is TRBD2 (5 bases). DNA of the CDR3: TGTGCCAGCAAACGAGGGGAGCAGTACTTC. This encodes CASKRGEQYF.